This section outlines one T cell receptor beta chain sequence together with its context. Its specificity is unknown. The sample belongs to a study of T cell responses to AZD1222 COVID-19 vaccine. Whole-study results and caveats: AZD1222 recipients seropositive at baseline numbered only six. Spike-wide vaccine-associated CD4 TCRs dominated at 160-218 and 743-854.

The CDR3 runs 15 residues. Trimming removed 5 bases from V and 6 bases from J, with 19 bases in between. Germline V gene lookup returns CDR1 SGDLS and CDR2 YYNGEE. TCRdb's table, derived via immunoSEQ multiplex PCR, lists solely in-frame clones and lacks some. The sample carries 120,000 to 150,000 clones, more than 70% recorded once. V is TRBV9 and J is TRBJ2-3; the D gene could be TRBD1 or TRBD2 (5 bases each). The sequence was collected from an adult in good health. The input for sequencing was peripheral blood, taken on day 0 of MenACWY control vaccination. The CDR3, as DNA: TGTGCCAGCAGTCCAGGGACGAGCAAATTGGATACGCAGTATTTT. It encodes CASSPGTSKLDTQYF.